Included here is one T cell receptor (beta chain) sequence, with context. Antigen unknown. This sample is part of a study of identical twins. Study observations and caveats: A lower insertion count was a feature of abundant cord blood beta clonotypes, with no such feature in memory repertoires.

The V gene lost 2 bases and the J gene lost 6 bases, with 20 bases spanning the gap. Germline lookup yields CDR1 MGHRA and CDR2 YSYEKL. The CDR3 length is 17 residues. Each CDR3 protein is one row after TCRdb ran MiXCR on the 5' RACE reads. The sample has approximately 350,000 distinct CDR3 sequences, around 12% seen once. The same data also contributed to another study, on yellow fever vaccine responses in identical twins.

The chain links TRBV4-1 to TRBJ2-4, with D tentatively TRBD1 (5 bases). This receptor was obtained from a young woman in good health. Material: CD8+ T cells sorted from blood. CDR3 coding DNA: TGCGCCAGCAGCCAATCCCTACGACAGTCAAGGGGAAACATTCAGTACTTC. Its protein product is CASSQSLRQSRGNIQYF.